These 20 T cell receptor beta chains came from one sample sequenced in a study of shared clonotypes between healthy human individuals. TCRdb's table, derived via immunoSEQ multiplex PCR, lists solely in-frame clones and lacks some. The sample yields hundreds of thousands of clones, approximately 96% seen once. Naive CD8 cells were CD45RO-negative, positively selected for CCR7, excluding terminally differentiated effector memory CD45RA+ cells. The sequencing input was naive CD8+ T cells sorted from blood. These receptors were obtained from a woman in her 30s in good health.

This rearrangement joins TRBV29-1 to TRBJ2-1; TRBD1 is a possible D gene (6 bases). The ends were cut back, 7 bases at V and 6 bases at J, with 16 bases in the middle. This CDR3 is built from 13 residues. Germline V gene data show CDR1 as SQVTM and CDR2 as ANQGSEA. The CDR3 DNA reads TGCAGCGGGGTGAGGGGGAGCTCCAATGAGCAGTTCTTC. Translated, it gives CSGVRGSSNEQFF.

The V call is TRBV14, the J call TRBJ2-7, with D possibly called TRBD1 or TRBD2 (5 bases each). CDR3 size: 13 residues. The V and J ends lost 0 bases and 5 bases respectively, with 8 bases between them. CDR1 and CDR2 from the germline V gene are SGHDN and FVKESK. The CDR3 coding sequence is TGTGCCAGCAGCCAAGATCGAGGGGACGAGCAGTACTTC. Residues: CASSQDRGDEQYF.

This rearrangement joins TRBV27 to TRBJ2-7; 12 bases agree with TRBD2. V lost 7 bases to trimming and J lost 5 bases; unmatched junction nucleotides: 24. The germline V gene has CDR1 MNHEY and CDR2 SMNVEV (reference sequence). CDR3 length equals 20 residues. The CDR3 nucleotides are TGTGCCAGCATCCGATCGGGGCTAGCGGGAGGGCTAGGTCTCCCCCACGAGCAGTACTTC. It is translated as CASIRSGLAGGLGLPHEQYF.

The chain employs TRBV28 and TRBJ1-4; 12 bases agree with TRBD1. The CDR3 spans 17 residues. Germline V gene lookup returns CDR1 MDHEN and CDR2 SYDVKM. With 4 bases clipped from V and 0 bases from J, the junction kept 3 bases outside the gene matches. The CDR3: CASSYRDRGPTNEKLFF. CDR3 sequence (DNA): TGTGCCAGCAGTTACCGGGACAGGGGGCCAACTAATGAAAAACTGTTTTTT.

The chain is built from TRBV9 and TRBJ2-7, with 8 bases identical to TRBD2. J was trimmed by 7 bases and V by 4 bases; bases with no gene match: 13. Germline CDR1 reads SGDLS; CDR2 reads YYNGEE. The CDR3 has 15 residues. The CDR3 bases are TGTGCCAGCAGCTCTGGACGGGAGGGCCAGGAGGAGCAGTACTTC. Protein product: CASSSGREGQEEQYF. The variable domain in full, completed from reference TRBV9 and TRBJ2-7, reads DSGVTQTPKHLITATGQRVTLRCSPRSGDLSVYWYQQSLDQGLQFLIQYYNGEERAKGNILERFSAQQFPDLHSELNLSSLELGDSALYFCASSSGREGQEEQYFGPGTRLTVT.

The chain carries TRBV28 and TRBJ2-3; possible D gene TRBD2, 6 bases. The CDR3 consists of 17 residues. V was cut by 4 bases and J by 3 bases, with 20 bases left in between. CDR1 is MDHEN, CDR2 SYDVKM, per germline. In DNA, the CDR3 is TGTGCCAGCAGTTCCACTTCGTCGCGGGATTTAACAGATACGCAGTATTTT. Protein product: CASSSTSSRDLTDTQYF.

The chain combines TRBV9 with TRBJ2-2; 12 nucleotides line up with TRBD2. Trimming at V came to 9 bases and at J to 6 bases, leaving 6 bases not matched to a gene. The CDR3 totals 14 residues. Germline V gene lookup returns CDR1 SGDLS and CDR2 YYNGEE. The DNA for the CDR3 is TGTGCCATACGACTAGCGGGAGTATCCGGGGAGCTGTTTTTT. It translates to CAIRLAGVSGELFF.

V gene TRBV4-1 combines with J gene TRBJ1-4; perhaps TRBD1 as D (5 bases). The CDR3 totals 16 residues. Trimming removed 1 base at V and 8 bases at J, with 17 bases between. The germline V gene encodes CDR1 MGHRA and CDR2 YSYEKL. The CDR3 protein is CASSQAEAAGREKLFF. DNA for the CDR3: TGCGCCAGCAGCCAAGCAGAGGCGGCAGGGCGGGAAAAACTGTTTTTT.

The V call is TRBV19, the J call TRBJ1-5, with D perhaps TRBD1 (5 bases). Germline V gene data show CDR1 as LNHDA and CDR2 as SQIVND (reference sequence). CDR3 length: 15 residues. Trimming pared 3 bases from V and 3 bases from J, leaving 12 bases between. The CDR3: CASSIGAEYNQPQHF. CDR3 in DNA: TGTGCCAGTAGTATCGGGGCAGAGTACAATCAGCCCCAGCATTTT.

The table lists this clone with a count of one. The chain carries TRBV10-2 and TRBJ1-5, with D hard to call. Germline V lookup: CDR1 WSHSY, CDR2 SAAADI. V lost 3 bases, J lost 7 bases, and 19 bases lay in between. The CDR3 has 16 residues. Written as DNA, the CDR3 is TGCGCCAGCAGTGACCCACTAAAAACGAGCGGCCAGCCCCAGCATTTT. Protein: CASSDPLKTSGQPQHF.

The V and J genes are TRBV4-1 and TRBJ2-1; maybe TRBD2 (5 bases). This CDR3 has 15 residues. The ends were cut back, 2 bases at V and 8 bases at J, with 16 bases in the middle. Germline CDR1 reads MGHRA; CDR2 reads YSYEKL. CDR3 coding DNA: TGCGCCAGCAGCCAATTCGGGGTCGATCAGGATGAGCAGTTCTTC. It specifies CASSQFGVDQDEQFF.

This rearrangement joins TRBV2 to TRBJ2-5, with 7 bases aligning to TRBD1. The closer fit of TRBJ2-7 to the DNA end suggests the J call may be wrong. The CDR3 has 15 residues. From germline, CDR1 is SNHLY and CDR2 FYNNEI. In DNA form, the CDR3 reads TGTGCCAGCAGTGAAGCTAAGGGGGCGGGCTACGAGCAGTACTTC. It codes for CASSEAKGAGYEQYF.

This chain uses TRBV6-5 with TRBJ1-1; no firm D call. Trimming removed 0 bases from V and 0 bases from J, with 8 bases in between. Germline-derived CDR1 and CDR2 are MNHEY and SVGAGI. The CDR3 runs 15 residues. The CDR3 spells CASSYSPGMNTEAFF. CDR3 in DNA: TGTGCCAGCAGTTACTCGCCGGGGATGAACACTGAAGCTTTCTTT.

V and J are TRBV11-2 and TRBJ1-1, with D tentatively TRBD1 (5 bases). With 2 bases removed from V and 0 bases from J, the gap between germline ends came to 10 bases. Germline assignment: CDR1 SGHAT and CDR2 FQNNGV. This CDR3 region has 15 residues. This CDR3 reads CASSLWDFLNTEAFF. CDR3 DNA sequence: TGTGCCAGCAGCTTATGGGACTTCTTGAACACTGAAGCTTTCTTT.

The chain employs TRBV5-4 and TRBJ1-1; D call uncertain. Deletions cut 4 bases from V and 2 bases from J, with 15 bases between. The germline gives CDR1 SGHNT, CDR2 YYREEE (reference sequence). This CDR3 has 15 residues. The CDR3 protein is CASSQPGSGNTEAFF. CDR3 nucleotide sequence: TGTGCCAGCAGCCAGCCCGGGTCGGGAAACACTGAAGCTTTCTTT.

The chain links TRBV19 to TRBJ2-2; 9 bases are shared with TRBD2. Trimming cost V 0 bases and J 7 bases; bases outside gene matches: 6. From germline, CDR1 is LNHDA and CDR2 SQIVND (reference sequence). This CDR3 has 16 amino acids. The CDR3 sequence: CASSIEGGRDFGELFF. For the CDR3, the DNA is TGTGCCAGTAGTATAGAAGGCGGGAGGGATTTCGGGGAGCTGTTTTTT. The whole variable domain, remainder taken from reference TRBV19 and TRBJ2-2, is DGGITQSPKYLFRKEGQNVTLSCEQNLNHDAMYWYRQDPGQGLRLIYYSQIVNDFQKGDIAEGYSVSREKKESFPLTVTSAQKNPTAFYLCASSIEGGRDFGELFFGEGSRLTVL.

The V call is TRBV2, the J call TRBJ1-2; 10 bases align to TRBD1. The J segment lost 6 bases and the V segment lost 8 bases, leaving 3 bases of the junction unmatched. The CDR3 covers 12 residues. CDR1 is SNHLY, CDR2 FYNNEI, per germline. As DNA, the CDR3 is TGTGCCAGCCGACAGGGGGCGCATGGCTACACCTTC. Protein: CASRQGAHGYTF.

V is TRBV7-4 and J is TRBJ2-5, with 9 bases matching TRBD2. The assigned J gene may be wrong: the sequence end matches TRBJ2-7 better. The CDR3 consists of 16 residues. In germline, CDR1 is SGHVT, CDR2 SQSDAQ. This CDR3 is CASSHRKVAGACEQYF. The DNA of the CDR3 is TGTGCCAGCAGCCACCGTAAGGTAGCGGGAGCGTGCGAGCAGTACTTC.

The rearrangement uses TRBV4-1 and TRBJ2-7, with D unresolved. This CDR3 has 13 amino acids. Germline V CDR1 and CDR2: MGHRA, YSYEKL. Between the trimmed V and J ends, which lost 4 bases and 4 bases, there was a span of 11 bases. The CDR3 is CASSLAEEYEQYF. As DNA, the CDR3 is TGCGCCAGCAGCCTTGCAGAAGAGTACGAGCAGTACTTC.

The chain carries TRBV5-5 and TRBJ2-7, with 11 bases aligning to TRBD1. In germline, CDR1 is SGHKS, CDR2 YYEKEE (reference sequence). V dropped 1 base and J dropped 5; count of bases not matched to a gene: 8. This CDR3 comprises 16 residues. The DNA for the CDR3 is TGTGCCAGCAGCTTGATGGGGTCGGGACAGGGGGACGAGCAGTACTTC. It is translated as CASSLMGSGQGDEQYF.